Included here is one TCR beta chain sequence, with context. The antigen remains unidentified. This sample's time point: week 35, safety follow-up. Vaccine doses each comprised 300 ug of mutant IDH1 20-mer peptide, with topical imiquimod. Germline V gives CDR1 GTSNPN, CDR2 SVGIG (reference sequence). This CDR3 has 13 amino acids. Trimming left V 2 bases short and J 1 base short, with 8 bases between. Only in-frame clones appear in the TCRdb table, and some are missing; sequencing was by immunoSEQ multiplex PCR. The sample gives approximately 45,000 clones, around 89% of which show up once; more than 5.5% is in the top ten. This specimen belongs to a study of a mutant IDH1 vaccine in newly diagnosed glioma. Whole-study context: Treated patients had a mean age of approximately 41 years and a sex split that was around 60% male and 37.5% female.

Regarding the study as a whole: Pseudoprogression seemingly bore no relation to changes in top peripheral T cell clonotypes.

V usage is TRBV30 and J usage is TRBJ1-1, with D hard to call. This specimen consisted of PBMCs, obtained from a glioma patient whose treatment included an IDH1 peptide vaccine. This receptor was identified in a woman between 40 and 50 years old with glioma. The CDR3 region has the DNA TGTGCCTGGAGTTCTCAACCGAACACTGAAGCTTTCTTT. Translated, it gives CAWSSQPNTEAFF.